This record covers a single T cell receptor (beta chain). The entry originates in a study of T cell responses to AZD1222 COVID-19 vaccine. The germline gives CDR1 KGHSH, CDR2 LQKENI. The CDR3 is 14 residues long. V trimming: 4 bases; J trimming: 1 base; junction bases outside the gene matches: 3. The protocol was immunoSEQ multiplex PCR, while the TCRdb copy is restricted to in-frame clones and leaves out a portion. The data show 85,000 to 110,000 clones, approximately 89% seen once. The clonotype originates from an adult in good health. The sequenced sample was peripheral blood, obtained on day 0 of AZD1222 vaccination. This rearrangement joins TRBV18 to TRBJ2-7, with TRBD1 matching over 8 bases. CDR3 nucleotide sequence: TGTGCCAGCTCACGGGGACAGGTTTCCTACGAGCAGTACTTC. It yields the protein CASSRGQVSYEQYF.